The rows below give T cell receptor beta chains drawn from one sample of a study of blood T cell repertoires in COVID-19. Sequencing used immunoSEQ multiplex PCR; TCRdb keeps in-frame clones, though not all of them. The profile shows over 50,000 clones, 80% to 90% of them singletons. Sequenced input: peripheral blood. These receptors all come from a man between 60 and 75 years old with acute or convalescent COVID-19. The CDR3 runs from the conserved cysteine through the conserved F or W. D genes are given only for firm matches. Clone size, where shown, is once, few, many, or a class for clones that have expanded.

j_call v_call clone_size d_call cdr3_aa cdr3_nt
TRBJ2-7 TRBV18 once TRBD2 CASSPLAGSSYEQYF TGTGCCAGCTCACCACTAGCGGGTAGCTCCTACGAGCAGTACTTC
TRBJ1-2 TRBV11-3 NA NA CASSLGGRAGNGYTF TGTGCCAGCAGCTTAGGAGGCAGGGCTGGAAATGGCTACACCTTC
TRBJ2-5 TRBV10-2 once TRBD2 CASRPGTRSETQYF TGCGCCAGCAGACCCGGGACTAGGAGTGAGACCCAGTACTTC
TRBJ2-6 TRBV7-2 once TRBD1 CASSLQGAIGANVLTF TGTGCCAGCAGCTTACAGGGGGCCATTGGGGCCAACGTCCTGACTTTC
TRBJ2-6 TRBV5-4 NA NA CASSLPDSDSGANVLTF TGTGCCAGCAGCTTGCCCGACAGCGACTCTGGGGCCAACGTCCTGACTTTC
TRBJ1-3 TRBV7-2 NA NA CASSLRPSREAGNTIYF TGTGCCAGCAGCCTCCGCCCCTCTAGGGAGGCAGGAAACACCATATATTTT
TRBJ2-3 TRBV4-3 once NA CASSQDTPGTQYF TGCGCCAGCAGCCAAGATACGCCGGGGACGCAGTATTTT
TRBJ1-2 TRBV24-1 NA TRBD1 CATSDVDRADGYTF TGTGCCACCAGTGATGTGGACAGGGCGGATGGCTACACCTTC
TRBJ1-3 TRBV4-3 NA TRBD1 CASSQRMTGAGNTIYF TGCGCCAGCAGCCAACGAATGACAGGGGCTGGAAACACCATATATTTT
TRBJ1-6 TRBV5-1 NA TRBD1 CASRSGGGLEFSPLHF TGCGCCAGCAGATCAGGGGGAGGCTTAGAATTTTCACCCCTCCACTTT
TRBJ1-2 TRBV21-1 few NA CASSKVAAGRPGGYGYTF TGTGCCAGCAGCAAAGTTGCTGCAGGGCGCCCCGGGGGCTATGGCTACACCTTC
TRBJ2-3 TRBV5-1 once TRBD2 CASSWGGGADTQYF TGCGCCAGCAGCTGGGGGGGAGGAGCAGATACGCAGTATTTT
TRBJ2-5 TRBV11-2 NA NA CASSLVIGGQETQYF TGTGCCAGCAGCTTAGTAATAGGGGGACAAGAGACCCAGTACTTC
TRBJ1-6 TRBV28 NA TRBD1 CASTQQGAVSPLHF TGTGCCAGCACCCAACAGGGGGCGGTTTCACCCCTCCACTTT
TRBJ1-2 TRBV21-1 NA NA CASTSTGFDYGYTF TGTGCCAGCACCTCCACAGGGTTCGACTATGGCTACACCTTC
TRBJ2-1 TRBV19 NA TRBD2 CASSIVAGGFVNNEQFF TGTGCCAGTAGTATAGTAGCGGGGGGGTTCGTCAACAATGAGCAGTTCTTC
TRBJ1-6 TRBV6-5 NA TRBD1 CAAAPWTGENSPLHF TGTGCCGCGGCTCCCTGGACAGGGGAAAATTCACCCCTCCACTTT
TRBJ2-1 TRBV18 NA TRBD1 CASSPSGQRILFNEQFF TGTGCCAGCTCACCATCGGGACAGCGGATTCTTTTCAATGAGCAGTTCTTC
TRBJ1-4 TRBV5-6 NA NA CASSLGPGSTNEKLFF TGTGCCAGCAGCTTGGGCCCAGGATCAACTAATGAAAAACTGTTTTTT
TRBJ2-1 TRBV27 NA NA CASSLGQNNEQFF TGTGCCAGCAGTTTAGGACAGAACAATGAGCAGTTCTTC
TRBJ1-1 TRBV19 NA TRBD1 CASRAGTANTEAFF TGTGCCAGTAGGGCCGGGACAGCGAACACTGAAGCTTTCTTT
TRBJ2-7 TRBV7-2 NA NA CASSYPVRGHYEQYF TGTGCCAGCAGCTACCCCGTCAGGGGCCACTACGAGCAGTACTTC
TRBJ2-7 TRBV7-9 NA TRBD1 CASSPGTGSAYEQYF TGTGCCAGCAGCCCAGGGACAGGGAGCGCCTACGAGCAGTACTTC
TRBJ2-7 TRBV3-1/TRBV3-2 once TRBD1 CASSVTGDEQYF TGTGCCAGCAGCGTAACAGGGGACGAGCAGTACTTC
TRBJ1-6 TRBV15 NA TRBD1 CATSRAPSGGSPLHF TGTGCCACCAGCAGAGCACCGTCAGGGGGGTCACCCCTCCACTTT
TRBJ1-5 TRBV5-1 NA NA CASSFNAGGGNNQPQHF TGCGCCAGCAGCTTTAATGCGGGGGGGGGCAACAATCAGCCCCAGCATTTT
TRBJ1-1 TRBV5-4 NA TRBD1 CASSPGQGGMNTEAFF TGTGCCAGCAGCCCGGGACAGGGGGGCATGAACACTGAAGCTTTCTTT
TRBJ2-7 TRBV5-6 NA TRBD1 CASSLPPGTAYEQYF TGTGCCAGCAGCCTGCCCCCCGGGACAGCCTACGAGCAGTACTTC
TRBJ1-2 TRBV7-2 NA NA CASSLAREGGYTF TGTGCCAGCAGCTTAGCTCGGGAAGGGGGCTACACCTTC
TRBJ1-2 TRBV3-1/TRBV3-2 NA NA CASSQTTPGTYGYTF TGTGCCAGCAGCCAGACTACACCGGGCACCTATGGCTACACCTTC
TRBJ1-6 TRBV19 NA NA CASSDGSRGNSPLHF TGTGCCAGTAGCGACGGGAGCCGGGGTAATTCACCCCTCCACTTT
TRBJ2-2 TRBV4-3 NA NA CASSTPDTGELFF TGCGCCAGCAGCACGCCGGACACCGGGGAGCTGTTTTTT
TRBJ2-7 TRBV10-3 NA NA CAIKRVGSYEQYF TGTGCCATCAAAAGAGTAGGGAGCTACGAGCAGTACTTC
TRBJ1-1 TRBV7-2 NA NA CASSKELYTEAFF TGTGCCAGCAGCAAAGAGTTGTACACTGAAGCTTTCTTT
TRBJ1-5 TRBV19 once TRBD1 CASIRGTPGQGAYQPQHF TGTGCCAGTATTCGGGGGACCCCGGGACAGGGGGCTTATCAGCCCCAGCATTTT
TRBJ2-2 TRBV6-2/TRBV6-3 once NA CASSSGGSTGELFF TGTGCCAGCAGTTCTGGGGGCAGCACCGGGGAGCTGTTTTTT
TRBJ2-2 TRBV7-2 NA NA CASSLIGGAAGELFF TGTGCCAGCAGCTTGATTGGGGGGGCGGCCGGGGAGCTGTTTTTT
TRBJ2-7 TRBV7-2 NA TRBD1 CASSLAGTGPEQYF TGTGCCAGCAGCTTGGCCGGGACAGGGCCCGAGCAGTACTTC
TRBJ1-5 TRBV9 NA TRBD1 CASSESGTGDLQPQHF TGTGCCAGCAGCGAGTCCGGGACAGGGGATCTCCAGCCCCAGCATTTT
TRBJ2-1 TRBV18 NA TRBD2 CASSPLASGGDSYNEQFF TGTGCCAGCTCACCACTGGCTAGCGGGGGGGACTCCTACAATGAGCAGTTCTTC
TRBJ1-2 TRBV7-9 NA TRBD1 CASSETGMDGYTF TGTGCCAGCAGCGAGACAGGGATGGATGGCTACACCTTC
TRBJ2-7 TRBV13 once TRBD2 CASSPGTRGDEQYF TGTGCCAGCAGCCCGGGGACTAGGGGGGACGAGCAGTACTTC
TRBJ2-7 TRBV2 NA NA CASYNSYEQYF TGTGCCAGCTATAACTCCTACGAGCAGTACTTC
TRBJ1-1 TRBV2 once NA CASSVSTATSNTEAFF TGTGCCAGCAGTGTATCGACAGCAACCTCGAACACTGAAGCTTTCTTT
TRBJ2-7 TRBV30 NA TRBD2 CAWSVVGGRQYF TGTGCCTGGAGTGTAGTGGGAGGGAGGCAGTACTTC